A selection of T cell receptor beta chains follows, all from one sample in a study of T cells in Graves' hyperthyroidism and ophthalmopathy. In TCRdb, the multiplex PCR reads were re-called with MiXCR into one record per CDR3 protein. The sample includes a few hundred thousand distinct CDR3 sequences, roughly 13% of them seen just once. The sample consisted of blood. These receptors were collected from a woman in her 40s with Graves' ophthalmopathy. Both conserved end residues are part of each CDR3. Each record gives: D gene, J gene, V gene, clone size, CDR3 protein, CDR3 DNA. The D gene is left open where the match is weak. The size entry is marked missing in some rows and otherwise reads once, few, many or a size class.

D: .; J: TRBJ1-2; V: TRBV5-1; size: .; CDR3: CASGPTVPYGYTF; DNA: TGCGCCAGCGGACCGACAGTTCCCTATGGCTACACCTTC
D: .; J: TRBJ1-5; V: TRBV6-1; size: many; CDR3: CASSGQRGNQPQHF; DNA: TGTGCCAGCAGTGGACAGCGGGGGAATCAGCCCCAGCATTTT
D: .; J: TRBJ1-5; V: TRBV10-2; size: few; CDR3: CASSESNENQPQHF; DNA: TGCGCCAGCAGTGAGTCGAATGAGAATCAGCCCCAGCATTTT
D: .; J: TRBJ2-1; V: TRBV12-3/TRBV12-4; size: .; CDR3: CASSWGDEQFF; DNA: TGTGCCAGCAGTTGGGGGGATGAGCAGTTCTTC
D: .; J: TRBJ1-5; V: TRBV16; size: many; CDR3: CASSQPRGDAYVDNQPQHF; DNA: TGTGCCAGCAGCCAACCACGGGGGGATGCGTATGTTGACAATCAGCCCCAGCATTTT
D: TRBD1; J: TRBJ1-1; V: TRBV15; size: many; CDR3: CATRDWDRDYTEAFF; DNA: TGTGCCACCAGAGATTGGGACAGGGATTACACTGAAGCTTTCTTT
D: .; J: TRBJ2-3; V: TRBV19; size: many; CDR3: CASRSVTDTQYF; DNA: TGTGCCAGTCGGTCAGTCACAGATACGCAGTATTTT
D: .; J: TRBJ2-1; V: TRBV25-1; size: many; CDR3: CASSGISHPADLSYNEQFF; DNA: TGTGCCAGCAGTGGAATTTCTCATCCGGCAGACCTCTCCTACAATGAGCAGTTCTTC
D: .; J: TRBJ2-1; V: TRBV28; size: many; CDR3: CASSPHWEVQFF; DNA: TGTGCCAGCAGTCCACACTGGGAAGTCCAGTTCTTC
D: .; J: TRBJ1-2; V: TRBV4-1; size: few; CDR3: CASSQAGVRGYGYTF; DNA: TGCGCCAGCAGCCAAGCAGGTGTCAGGGGTTATGGCTACACCTTC
D: TRBD2; J: TRBJ2-5; V: TRBV24-1; size: few; CDR3: CATSENSGGAGETQYF; DNA: TGTGCCACCAGTGAGAATAGCGGGGGGGCGGGAGAGACCCAGTACTTC
D: .; J: TRBJ2-1; V: TRBV6-1; size: many; CDR3: CASSVQYNEQFF; DNA: TGTGCCAGCAGTGTTCAGTACAATGAGCAGTTCTTC
D: TRBD1; J: TRBJ2-1; V: TRBV10-3; size: .; CDR3: CAISPGTAAHEQFF; DNA: TGTGCCATCAGTCCCGGGACAGCCGCTCATGAGCAGTTCTTC
D: .; J: TRBJ2-6; V: TRBV12-3/TRBV12-4; size: few; CDR3: CASSSYRNSGANVLTF; DNA: TGTGCCAGCAGTTCGTATCGTAACTCTGGGGCCAACGTCCTGACTTTC
D: .; J: TRBJ2-3; V: TRBV28; size: many; CDR3: CASRDVTTSTDTQYF; DNA: TGTGCCAGCAGGGATGTTACAACCTCCACAGATACGCAGTATTTT
D: .; J: TRBJ2-2; V: TRBV9; size: .; CDR3: CASSADTGELFF; DNA: TGTGCCAGCAGCGCCGACACCGGGGAGCTGTTTTTT
D: .; J: TRBJ2-3; V: TRBV28; size: many; CDR3: CASSETRGRDTQYF; DNA: TGTGCCAGCAGTGAGACCAGGGGTAGGGATACGCAGTATTTT
D: .; J: TRBJ1-2; V: TRBV27; size: .; CDR3: CASSSRPELSYGYTF; DNA: TGTGCCAGCAGTTCTAGACCCGAGCTTAGTTATGGCTACACCTTC
D: .; J: TRBJ1-5; V: TRBV10-2; size: few; CDR3: CASSIQGNQPQHF; DNA: TGCGCCAGCAGCATTCAGGGGAACCAGCCCCAGCATTTT
D: .; J: TRBJ2-2; V: TRBV3-1; size: .; CDR3: CASKSLLNTGELFF; DNA: TGTGCCAGCAAAAGTCTCTTGAACACCGGGGAGCTGTTTTTT
D: .; J: TRBJ1-1; V: TRBV20-1; size: many; CDR3: CSVGGAPGRGTEAFF; DNA: TGCAGTGTCGGGGGGGCCCCCGGGAGGGGAACTGAAGCTTTCTTT
D: .; J: TRBJ1-1; V: TRBV30; size: few; CDR3: CAWSKGGNTEAFF; DNA: TGTGCCTGGAGTAAGGGAGGGAACACTGAAGCTTTCTTT
D: .; J: TRBJ2-7; V: TRBV12-3/TRBV12-4; size: many; CDR3: CASGGYPYEQYF; DNA: TGTGCCAGCGGGGGCTACCCCTACGAGCAGTACTTC
D: .; J: TRBJ1-1; V: TRBV19; size: many; CDR3: CASSYGTNTEAFF; DNA: TGTGCCAGTAGCTACGGGACGAACACTGAAGCTTTCTTT
D: .; J: TRBJ2-2; V: TRBV12-3/TRBV12-4; size: many; CDR3: CASSLVLGLAGTGELFF; DNA: TGTGCCAGCAGTTTAGTCCTAGGGTTGGCCGGAACCGGGGAGCTGTTTTTT
D: .; J: TRBJ1-1; V: TRBV11-2; size: .; CDR3: CASRPGTVMNTEAFF; DNA: TGTGCCAGCAGACCCGGGACGGTTATGAACACTGAAGCTTTCTTT
D: .; J: TRBJ1-2; V: TRBV7-2; size: few; CDR3: CASSLIAGANYGYTF; DNA: TGTGCCAGCAGCTTAATTGCAGGAGCTAACTATGGCTACACCTTC
D: TRBD2; J: TRBJ2-5; V: TRBV28; size: many; CDR3: CASSLTSGTVIGETQYF; DNA: TGTGCCAGCAGTTTGACTAGCGGGACGGTCATCGGAGAGACCCAGTACTTC
D: .; J: TRBJ2-2; V: TRBV7-9; size: many; CDR3: CASSFPDGNTGELFF; DNA: TGTGCCAGCAGCTTCCCGGACGGGAACACCGGGGAGCTGTTTTTT
D: .; J: TRBJ1-6; V: TRBV20-1; size: .; CDR3: CSARDKDLGAYNSPLHF; DNA: TGCAGTGCTAGAGATAAGGACCTAGGGGCCTATAATTCACCCCTCCACTTT
D: .; J: TRBJ2-7; V: TRBV5-1; size: .; CDR3: CASSLERGETYEQYF; DNA: TGCGCCAGCAGCTTGGAAAGGGGCGAAACCTACGAGCAGTACTTC
D: .; J: TRBJ2-7; V: TRBV18; size: many; CDR3: CASSPPWRGGAYEQYF; DNA: TGTGCCAGCTCACCCCCATGGAGGGGGGGGGCCTACGAGCAGTACTTC
D: .; J: TRBJ1-3; V: TRBV28; size: .; CDR3: CASSFWGPSGNTIYF; DNA: TGTGCCAGCAGTTTTTGGGGGCCATCAGGAAACACCATATATTTT
D: .; J: TRBJ1-1; V: TRBV7-9; size: many; CDR3: CASSLIQKEAFF; DNA: TGTGCCAGCAGCTTAATTCAGAAAGAAGCTTTCTTT
D: TRBD2; J: TRBJ2-1; V: TRBV7-9; size: few; CDR3: CASSLAPLFASGDPYNEQFF; DNA: TGTGCCAGCAGCTTAGCCCCCCTCTTTGCTAGCGGGGATCCCTACAATGAGCAGTTCTTC